This entry lists 8 T cell receptor beta chains sequenced from one sample in a study of beta chain features in type 1 diabetes. Expressed TCRB transcripts were sequenced because the isolated RNA had all been reverse transcribed beforehand. Profiling relied on immunoSEQ multiplex PCR, and the TCRdb table lists in-frame clones only, not all of them. The sample holds about 260,000 clones, more than 65% seen once. Sequenced input: naive CD4+ T cells from blood. Receptors were obtained from a man younger than 40 in good health.

The table lists this clone with a few counts. The chain combines TRBV11-2 with TRBJ2-5; D call uncertain. V was pared by 1 base and J by 6 bases, with 3 bases between. Germline V gene data show CDR1 as SGHAT and CDR2 as FQNNGV. The CDR3 runs 11 residues. The CDR3 region has the DNA TGTGCCAGCAGCTTAGTGCAGACCCAGTACTTC. This sequence encodes CASSLVQTQYF.

This chain uses TRBV30 with TRBJ1-5, with D possibly TRBD1 on 6 matching bases. Trimming cost V 1 base and J 9 bases, with 13 bases left between them. Germline V gene data show CDR1 as GTSNPN and CDR2 as SVGIG (reference sequence). This CDR3 has 13 residues. DNA of the CDR3: TGTGCCTGGAGTGCCCAGGGGTTGGTGCCCCAGCATTTT. Translated, it gives CAWSAQGLVPQHF.

J is TRBJ1-1 and V is TRBV28; 7 positions match TRBD1. J lost 1 base, V lost 5 bases, and 4 bases had no gene match. The V gene's germline CDR1 is MDHEN and CDR2 SYDVKM. CDR3 length: 14 residues. CDR3 loop: CASSLTGWNTEAFF. The CDR3 DNA reads as TGTGCCAGCAGTCTGACAGGGTGGAACACTGAAGCTTTCTTT.

The rearrangement uses TRBV29-1 and TRBJ2-5; tentatively, D is TRBD1 or TRBD2 (5 bases each). This CDR3 contains 14 residues. In germline, CDR1 is SQVTM, CDR2 ANQGSEA. V lost 3 bases to trimming and J lost 5 bases, with 16 bases between them. The CDR3 sequence: CSVEGTGSGETQYF. The CDR3 coding sequence is TGCAGCGTTGAGGGGACGGGTTCTGGCGAGACCCAGTACTTC.

The rearrangement uses TRBV6-5 and TRBJ1-1; D remains unclear. Trimming removed 7 bases from V and 7 bases from J, with 10 bases in between. The CDR3 sequence is 11 residues long. Germline V CDR1 and CDR2: MNHEY, SVGAGI. CDR3 protein: CASTQSGEAFF. The DNA for the CDR3 is TGTGCCAGCACGCAAAGCGGTGAAGCTTTCTTT.

This rearrangement joins TRBV29-1 to TRBJ2-1, with D unresolved. Trimming removed 4 bases at V and 6 bases at J, with 13 bases between. The CDR3 extends over 13 amino acids. CDR1 and CDR2 (germline): SQVTM, ANQGSEA. CDR3 loop: CSVVVANVNEQFF. CDR3 nucleotide sequence: TGCAGCGTTGTGGTAGCCAATGTCAATGAGCAGTTCTTC.

The chain uses TRBV9 and TRBJ2-1, with D maybe TRBD2 (6 bases). The germline V gene has CDR1 SGDLS and CDR2 YYNGEE. Trimming took 0 bases from V and 7 from J, leaving 11 bases between them. The CDR3 sequence is 14 residues long. This CDR3 is CASSVGGIRNEQFF. The CDR3 coding sequence is TGTGCCAGCAGCGTAGGCGGGATACGGAATGAGCAGTTCTTC.

This chain links TRBV30 with TRBJ2-5, with 9 bases that match TRBD1. The CDR3 has 15 residues. Looked up from germline, CDR1 is GTSNPN and CDR2 is SVGIG (reference sequence). J was trimmed by 4 bases and V by 0 bases; bases with no gene match: 6. CDR3 nucleotides: TGTGCCTGGAGTGTAGGGGACAGGGAGCGAGAGACCCAGTACTTC. Translated, it gives CAWSVGDRERETQYF.